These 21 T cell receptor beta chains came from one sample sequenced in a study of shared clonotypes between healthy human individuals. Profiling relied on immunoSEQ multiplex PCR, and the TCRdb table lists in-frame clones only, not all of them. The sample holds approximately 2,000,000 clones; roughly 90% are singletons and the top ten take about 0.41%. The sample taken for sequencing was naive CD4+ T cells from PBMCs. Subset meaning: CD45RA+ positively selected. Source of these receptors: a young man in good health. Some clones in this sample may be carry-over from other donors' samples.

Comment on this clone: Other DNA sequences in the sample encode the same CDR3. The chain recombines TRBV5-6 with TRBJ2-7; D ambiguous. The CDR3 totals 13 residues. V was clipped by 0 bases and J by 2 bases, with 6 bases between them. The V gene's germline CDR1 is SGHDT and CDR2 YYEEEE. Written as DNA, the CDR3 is TGTGCCAGCAGCTTGGGTAGGGCCTACGAGCAGTACTTC. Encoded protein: CASSLGRAYEQYF.

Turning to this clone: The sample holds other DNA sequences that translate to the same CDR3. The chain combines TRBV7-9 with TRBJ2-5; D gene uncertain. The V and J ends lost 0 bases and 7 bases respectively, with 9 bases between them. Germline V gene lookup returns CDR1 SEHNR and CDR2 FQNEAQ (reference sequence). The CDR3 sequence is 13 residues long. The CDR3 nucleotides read TGTGCCAGCAGCTTAGCAGGTGGTGGGACCCAGTACTTC. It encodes CASSLAGGGTQYF.

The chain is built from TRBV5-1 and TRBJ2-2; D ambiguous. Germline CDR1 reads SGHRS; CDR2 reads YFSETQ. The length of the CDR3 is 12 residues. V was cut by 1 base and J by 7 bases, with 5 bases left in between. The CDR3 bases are TGCGCCAGCAGCTTGTCTGTCGGGGAGCTGTTTTTT. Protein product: CASSLSVGELFF.

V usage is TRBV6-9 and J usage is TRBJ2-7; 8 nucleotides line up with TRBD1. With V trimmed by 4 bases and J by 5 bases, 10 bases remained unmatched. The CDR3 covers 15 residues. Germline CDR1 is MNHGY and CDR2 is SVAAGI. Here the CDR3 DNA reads TGTGCCAGCAGTTCTCACCCAGGGGGCCTTGACGAGCAGTACTTC. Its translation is CASSSHPGGLDEQYF.

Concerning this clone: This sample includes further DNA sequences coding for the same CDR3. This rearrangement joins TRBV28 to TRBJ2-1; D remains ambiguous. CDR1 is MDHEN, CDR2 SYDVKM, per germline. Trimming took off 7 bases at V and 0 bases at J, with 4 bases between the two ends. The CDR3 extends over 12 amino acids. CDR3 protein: CASTSSYNEQFF. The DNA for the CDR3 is TGTGCCAGCACGAGCTCCTACAATGAGCAGTTCTTC.

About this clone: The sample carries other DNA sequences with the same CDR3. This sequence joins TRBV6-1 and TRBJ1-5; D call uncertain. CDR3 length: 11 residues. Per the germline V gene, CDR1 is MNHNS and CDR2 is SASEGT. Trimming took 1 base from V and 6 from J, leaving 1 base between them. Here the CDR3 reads CASSEGQPQHF. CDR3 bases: TGTGCCAGCAGTGAAGGTCAGCCCCAGCATTTT.

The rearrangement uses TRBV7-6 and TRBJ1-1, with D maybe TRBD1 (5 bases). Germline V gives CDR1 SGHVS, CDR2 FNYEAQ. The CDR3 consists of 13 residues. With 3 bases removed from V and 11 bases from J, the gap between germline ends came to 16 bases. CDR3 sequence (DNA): TGTGCCAGCAGCTTGTTAGGGGAGGTCGCGGCTTTCTTT. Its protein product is CASSLLGEVAAFF.

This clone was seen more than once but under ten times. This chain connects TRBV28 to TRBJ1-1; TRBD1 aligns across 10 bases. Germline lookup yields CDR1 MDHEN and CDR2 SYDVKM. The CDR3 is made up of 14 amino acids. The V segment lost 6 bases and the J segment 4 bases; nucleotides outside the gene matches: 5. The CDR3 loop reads CASREDRGFTEAFF. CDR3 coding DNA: TGTGCCAGCAGAGAGGACAGGGGGTTCACTGAAGCTTTCTTT.

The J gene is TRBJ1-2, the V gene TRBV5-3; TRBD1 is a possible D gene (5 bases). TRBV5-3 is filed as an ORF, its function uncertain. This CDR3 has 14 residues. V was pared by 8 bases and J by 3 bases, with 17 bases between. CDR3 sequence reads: CASRRTGTDYGYTF. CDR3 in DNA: TGTGCCAGCAGAAGGACCGGGACGGACTATGGCTACACCTTC.

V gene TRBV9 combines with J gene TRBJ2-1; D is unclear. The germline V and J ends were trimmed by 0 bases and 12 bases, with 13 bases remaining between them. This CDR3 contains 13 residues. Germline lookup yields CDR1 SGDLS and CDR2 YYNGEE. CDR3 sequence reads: CASSVGPAVGQFF. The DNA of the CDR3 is TGTGCCAGCAGCGTAGGACCGGCGGTTGGGCAGTTCTTC.

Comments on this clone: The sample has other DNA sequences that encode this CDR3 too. As DNA, the CDR3 is TGCGCCAGCAGCGGGGACGGCAGCTCCTACGAGCAGTACTTC. It codes for CASSGDGSSYEQYF. The V gene is TRBV5-1, the J gene TRBJ2-7; D may correspond to TRBD1 or TRBD2 (5 bases each). This CDR3 contains 14 residues. The germline CDR1 and CDR2 sequences are SGHRS and YFSETQ. Between the trimmed V and J ends, which lost 4 bases and 0 bases, there was a span of 11 bases.

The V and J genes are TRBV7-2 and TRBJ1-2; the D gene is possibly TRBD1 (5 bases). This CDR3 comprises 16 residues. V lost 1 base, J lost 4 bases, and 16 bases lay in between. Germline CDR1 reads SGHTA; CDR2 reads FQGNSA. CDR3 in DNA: TGTGCCAGCAGCTTAGGGGTACAGGCCGGGGGCTATGGCTACACCTTC. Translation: CASSLGVQAGGYGYTF.

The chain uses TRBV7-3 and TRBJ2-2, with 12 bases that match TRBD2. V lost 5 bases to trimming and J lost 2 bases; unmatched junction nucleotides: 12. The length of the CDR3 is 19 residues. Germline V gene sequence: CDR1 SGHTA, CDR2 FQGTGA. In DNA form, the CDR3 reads TGTGCCAGCAGCGCGATTAGGCTAGCGGGAGGGCCTAACACCGGGGAGCTGTTTTTT. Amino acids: CASSAIRLAGGPNTGELFF.

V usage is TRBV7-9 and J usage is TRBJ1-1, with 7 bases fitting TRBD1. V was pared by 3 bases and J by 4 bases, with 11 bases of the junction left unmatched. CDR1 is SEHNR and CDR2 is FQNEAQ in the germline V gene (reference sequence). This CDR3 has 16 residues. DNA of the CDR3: TGTGCCAGCAGCTTTAAGGGTACAGGGGATGGCACTGAAGCTTTCTTT. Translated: CASSFKGTGDGTEAFF.

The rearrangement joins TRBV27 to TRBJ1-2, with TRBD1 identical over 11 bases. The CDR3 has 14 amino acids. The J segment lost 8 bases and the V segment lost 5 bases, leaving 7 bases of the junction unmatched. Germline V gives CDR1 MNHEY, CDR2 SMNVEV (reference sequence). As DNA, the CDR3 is TGTGCCAGCAGTCCCCGGACAGGGGGCGCGGGCTACACCTTC. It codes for CASSPRTGGAGYTF.

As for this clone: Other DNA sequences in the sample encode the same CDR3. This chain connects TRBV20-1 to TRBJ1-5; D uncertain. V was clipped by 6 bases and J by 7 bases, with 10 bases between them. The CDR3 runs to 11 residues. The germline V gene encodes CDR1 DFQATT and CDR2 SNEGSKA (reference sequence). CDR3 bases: TGCAGTGCCAGGACGGGGCAGCCCCAGCATTTT. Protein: CSARTGQPQHF.

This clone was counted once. The CDR3: CASSFLAGTYEQYF. In DNA form, the CDR3 reads TGTGCCAGCAGTTTTCTAGCGGGAACCTACGAGCAGTACTTC. The chain carries TRBV28 and TRBJ2-5, with 9 nucleotides matching TRBD2. Judging by the DNA end, TRBJ2-7 fits better; the J call may be wrong. Germline V gene data show CDR1 as MDHEN and CDR2 as SYDVKM. CDR3 size: 14 residues.

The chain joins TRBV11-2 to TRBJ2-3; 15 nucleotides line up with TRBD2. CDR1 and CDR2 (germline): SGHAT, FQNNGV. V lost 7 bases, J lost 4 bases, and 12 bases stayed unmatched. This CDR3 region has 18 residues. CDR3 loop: CASIPGLAGGGFSDTQYF. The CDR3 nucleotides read TGTGCCAGCATACCGGGACTAGCGGGAGGAGGCTTCTCAGATACGCAGTATTTT.

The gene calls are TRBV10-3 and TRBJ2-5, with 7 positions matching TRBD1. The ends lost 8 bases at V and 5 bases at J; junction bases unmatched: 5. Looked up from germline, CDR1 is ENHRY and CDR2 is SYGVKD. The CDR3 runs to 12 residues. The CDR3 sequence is CAISGQHETQYF. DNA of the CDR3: TGTGCCATCTCGGGACAGCATGAGACCCAGTACTTC.

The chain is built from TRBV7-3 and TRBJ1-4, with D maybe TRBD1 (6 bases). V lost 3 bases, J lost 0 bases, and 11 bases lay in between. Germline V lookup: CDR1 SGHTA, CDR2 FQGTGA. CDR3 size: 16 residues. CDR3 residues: CASSLTGAATNEKLFF. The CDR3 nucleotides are TGTGCCAGCAGCTTGACAGGAGCAGCAACTAATGAAAAACTGTTTTTT.

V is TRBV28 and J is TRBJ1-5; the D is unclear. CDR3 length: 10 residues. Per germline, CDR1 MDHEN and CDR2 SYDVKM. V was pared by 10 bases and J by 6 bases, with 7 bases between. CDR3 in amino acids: CAIGGQPQHF. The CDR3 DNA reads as TGTGCCATCGGAGGTCAGCCCCAGCATTTT.